The entry below describes one T cell receptor (beta chain). What it recognizes is unknown. Clones were sequenced by immunoSEQ multiplex PCR, and TCRdb holds only the in-frame ones, with some missing. The table has about 140,000 clones, around three quarters seen once; the top ten hold around 30%. This CDR3 is 16 amino acids long. Germline CDR1 SGHRS, CDR2 YFSETQ. V lost 0 bases and J 6 bases, leaving 15 bases between the germline ends. These data originate in a study of cytotoxic CD8 clonotypes in ibrutinib-treated CLL. Looking at the study overall: In all, under twelve patients were relapsed/refractory, some 15 were treatment-naive and approximately 17 were IGHV unmutated. The taking of response samples occurred after a median roughly 12 months of treatment, with a range of 6 to 36.

Overall study results and limits: Public clonotypes occurred uncommonly; on treatment, they contracted or remained stable. Higher clonality was seen at ibrutinib response and a return toward baseline at progression.

The origin of this receptor is a human donor with chronic lymphocytic leukemia. The gene calls are TRBV5-1 and TRBJ2-2, with TRBD1 as a possible D gene (5 bases). Sequencing used PBMCs, obtained after 12 months of ibrutinib treatment. CDR3 in amino acids: CASSLAQGLGPGELFF. The CDR3 region has the DNA TGCGCCAGCAGCTTGGCGCAGGGTCTCGGTCCCGGGGAGCTGTTTTTT.